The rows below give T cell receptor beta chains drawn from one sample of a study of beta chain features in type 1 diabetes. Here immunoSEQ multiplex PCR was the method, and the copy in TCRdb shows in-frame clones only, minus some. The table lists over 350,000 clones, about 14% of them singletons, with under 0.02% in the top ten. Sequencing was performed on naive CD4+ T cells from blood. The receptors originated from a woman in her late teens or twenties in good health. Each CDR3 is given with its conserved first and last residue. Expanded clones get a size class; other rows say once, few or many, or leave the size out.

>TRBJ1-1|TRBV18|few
CASSPPGQGGTEAFF
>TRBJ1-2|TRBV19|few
CASSPGTYGYTF
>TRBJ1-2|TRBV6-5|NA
CASSLRDRAGYTF
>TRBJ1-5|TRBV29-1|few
CSARDLNQPQHF
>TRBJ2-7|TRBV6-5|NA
CASKDRAYEQYF
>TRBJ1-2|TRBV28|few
CASSKTGGGGYTF
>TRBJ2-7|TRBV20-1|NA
CSALGYEQYF
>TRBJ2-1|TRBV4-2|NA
CASSQGNLAVYNEQFF
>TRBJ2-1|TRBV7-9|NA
CASSLDREQFF
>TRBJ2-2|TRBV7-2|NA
CASSPGHSFTGELFF
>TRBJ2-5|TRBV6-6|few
CASSRHRGEETQYF
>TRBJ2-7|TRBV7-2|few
CASSLELAGSYEQYF
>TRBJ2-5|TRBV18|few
CASSKTSVQETQYF
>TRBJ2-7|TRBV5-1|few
CASSLGQGPYEQYF
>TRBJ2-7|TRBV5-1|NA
CASSLVRRGDEQYF
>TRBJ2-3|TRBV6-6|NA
CASSLAGVEDTQYF
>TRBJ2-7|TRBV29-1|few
CSVDGGSDEQYF
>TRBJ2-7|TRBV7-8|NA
CASSLRDSLRQYF
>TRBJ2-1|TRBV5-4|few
CASSSGLVEQFF
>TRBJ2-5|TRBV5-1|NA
CASSLGAGRMEETQYF
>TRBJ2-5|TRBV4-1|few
CASSSRTGREETQYF
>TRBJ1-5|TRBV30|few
CAWRTGDTSNQPQHF
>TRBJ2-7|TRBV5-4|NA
CASSWQGAYEQYF